The source of this T cell receptor beta chain is a study of cytomegalovirus exposure and HLA in healthy donors. General study findings and limits: The study put 150 or so TCR beta chains on its list as cytomegalovirus-associated. A few V segments could not be told apart, such as TRBV6-2 and TRBV6-3, and were left out.

The CDR3 totals 14 residues. Germline lookup yields CDR1 LGHNA and CDR2 YSLEER. The V end lost 0 bases, the J end lost 2 bases, and 7 bases lay between the germline ends. This clone was seen a single time. The antigen remains unidentified. Primers for the PCR totalled 60 Vbeta and 13 Jbeta. Sequenced by immunoSEQ multiplex PCR; TCRdb stores in-frame clones only, minus some. This sample yields 76,000 or so clones, of which over 65% are seen a single time; around 16% belongs to the top ten. The chain employs TRBV4-3 and TRBJ1-2; tentatively, D is TRBD1 (5 bases). The receptor comes from a woman aged 40 to 50 in good health and CMV-seropositive. Source material: PBMCs. The CDR3 DNA sequence: TGCGCCAGCAGCCAAGATAAGGGGAACTATGGCTACACCTTC. It is translated as CASSQDKGNYGYTF.